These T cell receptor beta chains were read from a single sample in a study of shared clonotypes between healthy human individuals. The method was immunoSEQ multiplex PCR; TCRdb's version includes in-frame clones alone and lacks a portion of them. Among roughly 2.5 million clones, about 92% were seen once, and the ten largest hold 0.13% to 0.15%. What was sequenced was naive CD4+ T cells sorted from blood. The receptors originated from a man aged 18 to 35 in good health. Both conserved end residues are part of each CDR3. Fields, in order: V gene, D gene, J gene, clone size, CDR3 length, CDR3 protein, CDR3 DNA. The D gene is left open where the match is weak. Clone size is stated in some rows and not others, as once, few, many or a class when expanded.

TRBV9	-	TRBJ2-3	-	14	CASSALLESGTQYF	TGTGCCAGCAGCGCCCTACTAGAGAGCGGTACGCAGTATTTT
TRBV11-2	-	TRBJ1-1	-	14	CASSYQESNTEAFF	TGTGCCAGCAGCTACCAGGAATCGAACACTGAAGCTTTCTTT
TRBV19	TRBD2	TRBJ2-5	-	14	CASSIAGGLETQYF	TGTGCCAGTAGTATAGCGGGAGGGTTGGAGACCCAGTACTTC
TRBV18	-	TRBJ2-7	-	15	CASSPPAGIIYEQYF	TGTGCCAGCTCACCACCCGCAGGGATCATCTACGAGCAGTACTTC
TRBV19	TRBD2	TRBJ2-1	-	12	CASNLSGGEQFF	TGTGCCAGTAATCTTTCGGGGGGTGAGCAGTTCTTC
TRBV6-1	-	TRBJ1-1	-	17	CASSEALGTFLGTEAFF	TGTGCCAGCAGTGAAGCGCTGGGGACTTTCCTGGGCACTGAAGCTTTCTTT
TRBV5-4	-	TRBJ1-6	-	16	CASSLDPGLQNSPLHF	TGTGCCAGCAGCTTGGATCCGGGACTCCAAAATTCACCCCTCCACTTT
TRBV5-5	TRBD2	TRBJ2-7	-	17	CASSFFRTSGNPYEQYF	TGTGCCAGCAGCTTCTTTCGGACTAGCGGGAACCCCTACGAGCAGTACTTC
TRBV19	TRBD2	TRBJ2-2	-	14	CASSSRGGTGELFF	TGTGCCAGTAGTTCCCGGGGGGGCACCGGGGAGCTGTTTTTT
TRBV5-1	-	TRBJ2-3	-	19	CASSHGRDNEWRGTDTQYF	TGCGCCAGCAGCCACGGCCGGGACAACGAGTGGAGGGGCACAGATACGCAGTATTTT
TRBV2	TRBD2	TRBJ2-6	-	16	CATSGEPHSGANVLTF	TGTGCCACTAGCGGGGAACCCCACTCTGGGGCCAACGTCCTGACTTTC
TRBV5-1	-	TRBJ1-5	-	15	CASSLAGVSNQPQHF	TGCGCCAGCAGCTTGGCAGGCGTTAGCAATCAGCCCCAGCATTTT
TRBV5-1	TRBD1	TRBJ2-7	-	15	CASSPAGQASNEQYF	TGCGCCAGCAGCCCGGCGGGACAGGCGAGCAACGAGCAGTACTTC
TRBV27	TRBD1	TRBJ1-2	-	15	CASSLRGQVVLGYTF	TGTGCCAGCAGTTTAAGGGGACAGGTCGTTCTTGGCTACACCTTC
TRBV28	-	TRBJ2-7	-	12	CASGSVSYEQYF	TGTGCCAGTGGGTCGGTTTCCTACGAGCAGTACTTC
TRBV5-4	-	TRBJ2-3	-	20	CASSSGRWGSGFDSTDTQYF	TGTGCCAGCAGCTCGGGACGTTGGGGTAGCGGCTTCGATAGCACAGATACGCAGTATTTT
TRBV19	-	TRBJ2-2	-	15	CASSMDSSNTGELFF	TGTGCCAGTAGTATGGACTCTTCGAACACCGGGGAGCTGTTTTTT
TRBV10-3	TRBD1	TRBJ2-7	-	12	CAISNRGWEQYF	TGTGCCATCAGCAACAGGGGGTGGGAGCAGTACTTC
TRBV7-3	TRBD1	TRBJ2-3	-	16	CASSLEGTATTDTQYF	TGTGCCAGCAGCTTAGAAGGGACAGCCACCACAGATACGCAGTATTTT
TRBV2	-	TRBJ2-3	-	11	CASSEQSAQYF	TGTGCCAGCAGTGAGCAGTCCGCGCAGTATTTT
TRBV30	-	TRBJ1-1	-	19	CAWRRGPQGRSRMNTEAFF	TGTGCCTGGAGGAGGGGCCCCCAGGGGCGGTCCCGGATGAACACTGAAGCTTTCTTT
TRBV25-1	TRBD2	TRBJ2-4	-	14	CASMGGGAQNIQYF	TGTGCCAGCATGGGCGGGGGGGCGCAAAACATTCAGTACTTC
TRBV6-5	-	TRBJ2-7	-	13	CASSYPGSGEQYF	TGTGCCAGCAGTTACCCCGGAAGCGGGGAGCAGTACTTC
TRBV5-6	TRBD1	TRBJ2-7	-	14	CASSADRGLYEQYF	TGTGCCAGCAGCGCTGACAGGGGGCTCTACGAGCAGTACTTC
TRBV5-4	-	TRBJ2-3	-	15	CASSLFSGSTDTQYF	TGTGCCAGCAGCTTATTCAGCGGGAGCACAGATACGCAGTATTTT
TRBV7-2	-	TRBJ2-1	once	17	CASSSSVLASSYNEQFF	TGTGCCAGCAGCTCCTCCGTTTTAGCGAGTTCCTACAATGAGCAGTTCTTC
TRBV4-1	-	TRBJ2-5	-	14	CASRETPDRETQYF	TGCGCCAGCCGAGAGACCCCCGACAGAGAGACCCAGTACTTC
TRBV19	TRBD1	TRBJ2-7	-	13	CASSTQGTYEQYF	TGTGCCAGTAGTACACAGGGGACGTACGAGCAGTACTTC
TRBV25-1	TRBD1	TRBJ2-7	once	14	CASQGTGGRYEQYF	TGTGCCAGCCAAGGGACAGGGGGCAGGTACGAGCAGTACTTC
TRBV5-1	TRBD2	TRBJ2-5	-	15	CASSLVSGREETQYF	TGCGCCAGCAGCTTGGTCTCGGGGAGGGAAGAGACCCAGTACTTC